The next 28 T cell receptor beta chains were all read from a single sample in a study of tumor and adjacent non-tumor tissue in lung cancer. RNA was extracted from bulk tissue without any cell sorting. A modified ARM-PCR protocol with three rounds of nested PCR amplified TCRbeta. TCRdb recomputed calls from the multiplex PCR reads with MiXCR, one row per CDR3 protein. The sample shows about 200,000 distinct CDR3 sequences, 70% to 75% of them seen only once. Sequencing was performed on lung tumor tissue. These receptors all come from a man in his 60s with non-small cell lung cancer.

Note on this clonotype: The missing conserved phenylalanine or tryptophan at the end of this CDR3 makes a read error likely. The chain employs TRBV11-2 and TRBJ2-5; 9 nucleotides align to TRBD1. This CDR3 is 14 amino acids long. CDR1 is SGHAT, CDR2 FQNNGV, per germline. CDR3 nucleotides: TGTGACAACAGCATCGGACAGGGGCGAGAGACCCAGTACCTC. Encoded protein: CDNSIGQGRETQYL.

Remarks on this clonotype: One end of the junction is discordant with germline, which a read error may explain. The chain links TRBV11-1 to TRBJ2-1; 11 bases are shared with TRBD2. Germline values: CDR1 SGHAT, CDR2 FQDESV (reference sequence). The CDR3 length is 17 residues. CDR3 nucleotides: TGTGTCAGCTACTTATCTCGGCTAGCGGGAGGCAACAATGAGCAGTTCTTC. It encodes CVSYLSRLAGGNNEQFF.

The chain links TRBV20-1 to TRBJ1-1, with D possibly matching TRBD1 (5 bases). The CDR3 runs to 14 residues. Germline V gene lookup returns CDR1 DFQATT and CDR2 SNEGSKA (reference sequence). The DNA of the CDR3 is TGCAGCGCTGGGGCGGGGGATGATGTCACTGAAGCTTTCTTT. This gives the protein CSAGAGDDVTEAFF.

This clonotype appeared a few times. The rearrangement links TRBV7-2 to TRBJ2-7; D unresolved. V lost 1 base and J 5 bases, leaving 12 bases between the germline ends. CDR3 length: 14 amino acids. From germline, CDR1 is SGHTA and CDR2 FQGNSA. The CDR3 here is CASSLGWPRDEQYF. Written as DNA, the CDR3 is TGTGCCAGCAGCTTAGGCTGGCCTCGCGACGAGCAGTACTTC.

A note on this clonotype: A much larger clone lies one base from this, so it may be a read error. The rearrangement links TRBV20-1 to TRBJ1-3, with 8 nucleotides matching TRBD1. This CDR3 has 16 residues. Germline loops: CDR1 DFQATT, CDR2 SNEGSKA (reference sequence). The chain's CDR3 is CSVRKDTGGSGNTIYF. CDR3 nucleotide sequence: TGCAGTGTTAGAAAGGATACAGGGGGCTCTGGAAACACCATATATTTT.

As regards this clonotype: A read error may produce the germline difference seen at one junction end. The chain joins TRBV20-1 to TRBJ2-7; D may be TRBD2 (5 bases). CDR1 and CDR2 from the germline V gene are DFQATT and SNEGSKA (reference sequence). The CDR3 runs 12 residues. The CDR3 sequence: CSGSGLSYDQYF. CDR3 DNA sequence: TGCAGTGGTAGTGGACTCTCCTACGATCAGTACTTC.

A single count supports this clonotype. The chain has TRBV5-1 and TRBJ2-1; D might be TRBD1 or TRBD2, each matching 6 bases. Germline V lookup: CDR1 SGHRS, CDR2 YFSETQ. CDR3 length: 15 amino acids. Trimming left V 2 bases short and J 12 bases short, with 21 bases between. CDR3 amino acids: CASSFEGHGRGVQFF. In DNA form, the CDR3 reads TGCGCCAGCAGCTTTGAAGGACATGGTAGGGGGGTGCAGTTCTTC. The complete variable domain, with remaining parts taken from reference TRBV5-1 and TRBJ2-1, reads KAGVTQTPRYLIKTRGQQVTLSCSPISGHRSVSWYQQTPGQGLQFLFEYFSETQRNKGNFPGRFSGRQFSNSRSEMNVSTLELGDSALYLCASSFEGHGRGVQFFGPGTRLTVL.

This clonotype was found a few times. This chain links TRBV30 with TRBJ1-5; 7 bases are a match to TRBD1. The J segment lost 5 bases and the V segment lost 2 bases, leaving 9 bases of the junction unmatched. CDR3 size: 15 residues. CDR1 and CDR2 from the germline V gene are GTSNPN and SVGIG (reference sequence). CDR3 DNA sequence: TGTGCCTGGAGTCCAAGTGGACAGGTTCATCAGCCCCAGCATTTT. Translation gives CAWSPSGQVHQPQHF.

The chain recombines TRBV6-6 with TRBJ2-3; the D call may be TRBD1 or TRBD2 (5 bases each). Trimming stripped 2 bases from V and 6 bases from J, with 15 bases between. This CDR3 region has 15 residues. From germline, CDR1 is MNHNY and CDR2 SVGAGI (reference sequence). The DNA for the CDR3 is TGTGCCAGCAGTTACCTGGGACGGAGCATTGATACGCAGTATTTT. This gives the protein CASSYLGRSIDTQYF.

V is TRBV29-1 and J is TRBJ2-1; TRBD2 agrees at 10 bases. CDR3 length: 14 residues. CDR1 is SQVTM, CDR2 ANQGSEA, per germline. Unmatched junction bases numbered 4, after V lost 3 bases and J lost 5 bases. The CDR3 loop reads CSVDVAGGNNEQFF. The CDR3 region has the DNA TGCAGCGTTGATGTAGCGGGGGGAAACAATGAGCAGTTCTTC.

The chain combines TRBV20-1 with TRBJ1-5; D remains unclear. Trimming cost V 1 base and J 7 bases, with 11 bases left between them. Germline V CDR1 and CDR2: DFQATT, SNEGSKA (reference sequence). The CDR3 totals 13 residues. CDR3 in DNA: TGCAGTGCTAGAGTTTCATGGACGCAGCCCCAGCATTTT. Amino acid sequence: CSARVSWTQPQHF.

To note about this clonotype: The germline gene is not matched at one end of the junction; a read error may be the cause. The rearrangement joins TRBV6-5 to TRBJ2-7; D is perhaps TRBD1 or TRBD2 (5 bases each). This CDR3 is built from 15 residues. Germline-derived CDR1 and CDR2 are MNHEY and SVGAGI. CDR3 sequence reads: CDSGSGGVARYEQYF. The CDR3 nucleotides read TGTGACAGCGGCAGTGGGGGAGTCGCTCGCTACGAGCAGTACTTC.

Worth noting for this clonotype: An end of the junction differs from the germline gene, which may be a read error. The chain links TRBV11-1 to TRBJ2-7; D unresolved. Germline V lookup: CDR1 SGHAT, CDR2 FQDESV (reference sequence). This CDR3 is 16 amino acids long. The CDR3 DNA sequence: TGTGCCAGCAGCTTAGCTATTTGTGACAACTCCTACAAGCAGTACTTC. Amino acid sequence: CASSLAICDNSYKQYF.

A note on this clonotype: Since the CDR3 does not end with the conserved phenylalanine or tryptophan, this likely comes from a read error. The CDR3: CASSLGRADTEAFL. In DNA form, the CDR3 reads TGTGCCAGCAGCTTGGGACGGGCTGACACTGAAGCTTTCTTA. The chain uses TRBV5-5 and TRBJ1-1; D not resolved. The CDR3 runs 14 residues. Between the trimmed V and J ends, which lost 0 bases and 3 bases, there was a span of 9 bases. CDR1 and CDR2 (germline): SGHKS, YYEKEE (reference sequence).

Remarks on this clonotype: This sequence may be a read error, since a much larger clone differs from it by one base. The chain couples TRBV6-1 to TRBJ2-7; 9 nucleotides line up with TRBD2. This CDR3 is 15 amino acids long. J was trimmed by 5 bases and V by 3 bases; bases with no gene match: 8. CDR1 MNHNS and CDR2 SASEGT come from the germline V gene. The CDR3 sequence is CASSDVAGGPNEQYF. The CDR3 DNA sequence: TGTGCCAGCAGTGATGTGGCGGGAGGGCCTAACGAGCAGTACTTC.

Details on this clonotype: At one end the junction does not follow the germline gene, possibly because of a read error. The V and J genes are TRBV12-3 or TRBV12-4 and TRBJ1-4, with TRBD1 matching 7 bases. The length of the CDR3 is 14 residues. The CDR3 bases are TGTCCCAGCAGTAACCGACAGGGAAGAGAAAAACTGTTTTTT. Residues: CPSSNRQGREKLFF.

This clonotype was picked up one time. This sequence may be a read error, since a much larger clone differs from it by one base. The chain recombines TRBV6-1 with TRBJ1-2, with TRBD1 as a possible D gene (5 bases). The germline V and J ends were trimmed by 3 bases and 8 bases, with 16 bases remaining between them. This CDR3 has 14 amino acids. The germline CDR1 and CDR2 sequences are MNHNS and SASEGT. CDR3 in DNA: TGTGCCAGCAGTGATTCCAGGGCCCTAAGGGGCTACACCTTC. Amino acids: CASSDSRALRGYTF.

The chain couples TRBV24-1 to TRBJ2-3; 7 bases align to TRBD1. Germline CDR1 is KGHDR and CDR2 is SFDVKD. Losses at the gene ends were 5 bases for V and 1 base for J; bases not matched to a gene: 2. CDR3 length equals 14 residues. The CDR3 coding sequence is TGTGCCACCAGTGCCGGGACAGGCACAGATACGCAGTATTTT. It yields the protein CATSAGTGTDTQYF.

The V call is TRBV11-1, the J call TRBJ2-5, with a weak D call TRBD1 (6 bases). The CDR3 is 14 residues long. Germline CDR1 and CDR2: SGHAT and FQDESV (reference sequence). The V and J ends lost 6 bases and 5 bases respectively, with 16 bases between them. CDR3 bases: TGTGCCAGCAGTCGACAGGTGGGATGGGAGACCCAGTACTTC. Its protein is CASSRQVGWETQYF.

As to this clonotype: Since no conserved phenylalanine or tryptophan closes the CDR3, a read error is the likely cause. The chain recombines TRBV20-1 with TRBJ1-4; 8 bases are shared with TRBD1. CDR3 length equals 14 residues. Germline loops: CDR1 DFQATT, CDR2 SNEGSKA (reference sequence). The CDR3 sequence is CGAKDDRGDEKLFS. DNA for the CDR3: TGCGGTGCCAAGGACGACAGGGGTGATGAAAAACTGTTTTCT.

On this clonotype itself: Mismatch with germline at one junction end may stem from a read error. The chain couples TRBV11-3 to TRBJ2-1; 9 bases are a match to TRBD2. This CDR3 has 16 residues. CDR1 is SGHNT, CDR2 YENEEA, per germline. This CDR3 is CASSRGLARGGNEQIF. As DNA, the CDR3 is TGTGCCAGCAGCCGCGGACTAGCGCGAGGGGGCAATGAGCAGATCTTC.

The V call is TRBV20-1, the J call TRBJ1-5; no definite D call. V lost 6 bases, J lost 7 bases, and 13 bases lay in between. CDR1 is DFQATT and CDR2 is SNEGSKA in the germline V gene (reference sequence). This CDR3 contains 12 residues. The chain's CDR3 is CSALTGGQPQHF. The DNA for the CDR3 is TGCAGTGCCCTGACCGGCGGCCAGCCCCAGCATTTT.

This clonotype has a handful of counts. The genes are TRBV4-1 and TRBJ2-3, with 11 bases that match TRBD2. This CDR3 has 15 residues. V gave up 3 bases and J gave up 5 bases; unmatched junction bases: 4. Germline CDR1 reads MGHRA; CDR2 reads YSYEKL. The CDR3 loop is CASSHSGGVIDTQYF. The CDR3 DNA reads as TGCGCCAGCAGCCATAGCGGGGGGGTAATAGATACGCAGTATTTT.

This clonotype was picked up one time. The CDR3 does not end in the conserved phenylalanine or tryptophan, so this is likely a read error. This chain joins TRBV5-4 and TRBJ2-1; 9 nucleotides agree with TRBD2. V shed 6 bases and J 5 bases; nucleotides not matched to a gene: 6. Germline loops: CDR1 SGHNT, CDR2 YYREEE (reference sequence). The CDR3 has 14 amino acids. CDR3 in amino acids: CASNPTSGDNEQFL. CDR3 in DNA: TGTGCCAGCAACCCGACTAGCGGTGACAATGAGCAGTTCTTA.

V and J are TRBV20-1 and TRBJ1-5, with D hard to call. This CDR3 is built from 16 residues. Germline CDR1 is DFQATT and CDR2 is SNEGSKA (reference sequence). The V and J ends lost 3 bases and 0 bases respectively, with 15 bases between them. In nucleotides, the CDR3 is TGCAGTGCTAGTAACATAACCACGAATAGCAATCAGCCCCAGCATTTT. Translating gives CSASNITTNSNQPQHF.

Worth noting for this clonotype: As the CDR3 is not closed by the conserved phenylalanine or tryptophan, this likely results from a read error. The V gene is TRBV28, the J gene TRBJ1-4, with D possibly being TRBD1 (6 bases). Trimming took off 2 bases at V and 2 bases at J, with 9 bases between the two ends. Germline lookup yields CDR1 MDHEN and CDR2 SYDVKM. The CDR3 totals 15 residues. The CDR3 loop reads CASSLRGSTNEKLFL. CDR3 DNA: TGTGCCAGCAGTTTAAGGGGGTCCACTAATGAAAAACTGTTTCTT.

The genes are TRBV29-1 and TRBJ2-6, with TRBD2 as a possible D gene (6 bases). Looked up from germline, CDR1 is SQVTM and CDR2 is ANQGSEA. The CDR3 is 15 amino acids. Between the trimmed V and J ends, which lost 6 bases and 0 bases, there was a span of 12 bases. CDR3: CSVGGGLSGANVLTF. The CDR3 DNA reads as TGCAGCGTGGGAGGCGGACTCTCTGGGGCCAACGTCCTGACTTTC.

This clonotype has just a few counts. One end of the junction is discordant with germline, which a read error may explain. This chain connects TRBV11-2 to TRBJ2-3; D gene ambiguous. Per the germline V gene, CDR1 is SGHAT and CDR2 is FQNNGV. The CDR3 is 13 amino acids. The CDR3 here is CASSPFPADMQYF. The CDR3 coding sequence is TGTGCCAGCAGCCCGTTTCCAGCAGATATGCAGTATTTT.